The T cell receptor beta chain described here comes from a study of OX40 agonist ivuxolimab in advanced cancers. Assay: immunoSEQ multiplex PCR; the TCRdb copy retains only in-frame clones and omits some. The data hold roughly 71,000 clones, with roughly 88% observed a single time. Germline CDR1 reads SGDLS; CDR2 reads YYNGEE. V was clipped by 4 bases and J by 6 bases, with 19 bases between them. The CDR3 runs 15 residues. The sequences come from CD4+ or CD8+ T cells sorted from blood, collected in a trial of the OX40 agonist ivuxolimab. This TCR derives from an adult with an advanced solid tumor such as melanoma, head and neck, liver or kidney cancer. V usage is TRBV9 and J usage is TRBJ1-2; D is perhaps TRBD1 (5 bases). The CDR3 DNA reads as TGTGCCAGCAGCCCGACGGGACGCATTGGGGATGGCTACACCTTC. It yields the protein CASSPTGRIGDGYTF.